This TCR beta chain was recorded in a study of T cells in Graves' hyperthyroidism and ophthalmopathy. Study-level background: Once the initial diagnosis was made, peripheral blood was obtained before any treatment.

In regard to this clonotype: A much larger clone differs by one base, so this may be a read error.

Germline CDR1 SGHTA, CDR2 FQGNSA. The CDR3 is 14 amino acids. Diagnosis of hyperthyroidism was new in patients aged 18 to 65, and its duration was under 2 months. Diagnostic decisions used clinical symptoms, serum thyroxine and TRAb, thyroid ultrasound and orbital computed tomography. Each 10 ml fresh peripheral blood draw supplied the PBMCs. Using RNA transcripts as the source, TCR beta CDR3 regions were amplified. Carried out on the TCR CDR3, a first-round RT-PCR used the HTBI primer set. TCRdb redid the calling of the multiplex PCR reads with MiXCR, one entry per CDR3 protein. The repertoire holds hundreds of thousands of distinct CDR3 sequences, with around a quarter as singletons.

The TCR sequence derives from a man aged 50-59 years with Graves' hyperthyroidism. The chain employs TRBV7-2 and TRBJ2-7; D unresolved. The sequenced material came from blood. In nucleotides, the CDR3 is TGTGTCAGCAGCCTCGGACGAGGATGGTACGAGCAGTACTTC. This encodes CVSSLGRGWYEQYF.